One sample yielded the 29 T cell receptor beta chains listed below, sequenced in a study of T cell responses to AZD1222 COVID-19 vaccine. The repertoire was sequenced with immunoSEQ multiplex PCR; TCRdb's copy has only in-frame clones and lacks some. The sample carries over 45,000 clones, 70% to 90% recorded once. Here the sequenced sample was peripheral blood, taken 28 days after the second AZD1222 dose. The receptors were gathered from an adult who received the AZD1222 COVID-19 vaccine.

The chain has TRBV27 and TRBJ2-1; D gene unclear. This CDR3 is 14 amino acids long. CDR1 is MNHEY, CDR2 SMNVEV, per germline (reference sequence). The germline V and J ends were trimmed by 6 bases and 3 bases, with 12 bases remaining between them. The CDR3: CASRRSILYNEQFF. For the CDR3, the DNA is TGTGCCAGCAGGAGATCGATACTCTACAATGAGCAGTTCTTC.

The CDR3: CASSLVLGTSGSNEQFF. In nucleotides, the CDR3 is TGTGCCAGCAGTTTAGTGTTGGGGACTAGCGGGAGTAATGAGCAGTTCTTC. The chain is built from TRBV28 and TRBJ2-1; 14 nucleotides line up with TRBD2. The CDR3 has 17 residues. CDR1 MDHEN and CDR2 SYDVKM come from the germline V gene. Trimming at V came to 2 bases and at J to 7 bases, leaving 7 bases not matched to a gene.

The chain combines TRBV18 with TRBJ2-7, with a possible D match to TRBD2 (6 bases). Germline V lookup: CDR1 KGHSH, CDR2 LQKENI. Deletions cut 0 bases from V and 2 bases from J, with 8 bases between. CDR3 length equals 14 residues. The DNA of the CDR3 is TGTGCCAGCTCACCACCGGAGGGCCCCTACGAGCAGTACTTC. Amino acids: CASSPPEGPYEQYF.

The V call is TRBV27, the J call TRBJ1-4; D call uncertain. Per germline, CDR1 MNHEY and CDR2 SMNVEV (reference sequence). Trimming stripped 6 bases from V and 5 bases from J, with 13 bases between. The CDR3 is made up of 14 amino acids. This CDR3 is CASRPLGRNEKLFF. For the CDR3, the DNA is TGTGCCAGCAGACCTTTAGGAAGGAATGAAAAACTGTTTTTT.

This clone was found once. The chain combines TRBV2 with TRBJ2-7, with a weak D call TRBD1 (5 bases). The length of the CDR3 is 15 residues. Germline CDR1 reads SNHLY; CDR2 reads FYNNEI. Trimming shortened V by 2 bases and J by 4 bases, and 15 bases separated the two germline ends. CDR3 region: CASSEIWARVYEQYF. The CDR3 DNA sequence: TGTGCCAGCAGTGAAATCTGGGCCAGGGTTTACGAGCAGTACTTC.

This sequence joins TRBV11-2 and TRBJ2-6, with D perhaps matching TRBD1 (5 bases). The CDR3 length is 17 residues. Germline values: CDR1 SGHAT, CDR2 FQNNGV. Trimming pared 2 bases from V and 0 bases from J, leaving 11 bases between. This chain's CDR3 is CASSLRKGHSGANVLTF. CDR3 nucleotides: TGTGCCAGCAGCTTACGCAAGGGGCACTCTGGGGCCAACGTCCTGACTTTC.

The chain combines TRBV6-5 with TRBJ2-7, with D hard to call. CDR3 length: 13 amino acids. Germline CDR1 and CDR2: MNHEY and SVGAGI. The V end lost 0 bases, the J end lost 2 bases, and 5 bases lay between the germline ends. CDR3 residues: CASSYSRTYEQYF. The DNA of the CDR3 is TGTGCCAGCAGTTACTCCCGGACCTACGAGCAGTACTTC.

This clone occurred once. V is TRBV5-1 and J is TRBJ2-5; 8 bases are shared with TRBD1. CDR1 is SGHRS and CDR2 is YFSETQ in the germline V gene. The CDR3 has 16 amino acids. The V segment lost 4 bases and the J segment 5 bases; nucleotides outside the gene matches: 13. The CDR3 loop is CASSPGTGTGWETQYF. CDR3 bases: TGCGCCAGCAGCCCCGGGACAGGCACGGGGTGGGAGACCCAGTACTTC.

The gene calls are TRBV15 and TRBJ2-1; the match to TRBD2 covers 7 bases. CDR1 and CDR2 (germline): LNHNV, YYDKDF (reference sequence). V gave up 8 bases and J gave up 10 bases; unmatched junction bases: 11. The length of the CDR3 is 13 residues. CDR3 residues: CATRKGAGNEQFF. Here the CDR3 DNA reads TGTGCCACCCGCAAAGGAGCGGGAAACGAGCAGTTCTTC.

V usage is TRBV2 and J usage is TRBJ1-2, with no clear D. V was cut by 3 bases and J by 4 bases, with 15 bases left in between. This CDR3 comprises 15 residues. Germline CDR1 reads SNHLY; CDR2 reads FYNNEI. CDR3 in DNA: TGTGCCAGCAGTGAGGGGTCGTATGGAGGCTATGGCTACACCTTC. Its protein product is CASSEGSYGGYGYTF.

This sequence joins TRBV7-8 and TRBJ2-3; D is undetermined. The CDR3 length is 10 residues. CDR1 SGHVS and CDR2 FQNEAQ come from the germline V gene. With 4 bases removed from V and 7 bases from J, the gap between germline ends came to 3 bases. The CDR3 nucleotides are TGTGCCAGCAGCTCGAATACGCAGTATTTT. Its translation is CASSSNTQYF.

The gene calls are TRBV5-4 and TRBJ1-6; D gene uncertain. The CDR3 length is 14 residues. Germline CDR1 SGHNT, CDR2 YYREEE (reference sequence). Trimming took off 1 base at V and 7 bases at J, with 9 bases between the two ends. The CDR3 here is CASSLPGQNSPLHF. The CDR3 nucleotides read TGTGCCAGCAGCTTGCCGGGCCAAAATTCACCCCTCCACTTT.

A single count supports this clone. The gene calls are TRBV6-6 and TRBJ1-1; no definite D call. Looked up from germline, CDR1 is MNHNY and CDR2 is SVGAGI (reference sequence). Between the trimmed V and J ends, which lost 5 bases and 0 bases, there was a span of 16 bases. The CDR3 has 16 amino acids. This CDR3 reads CASSHVGEGMNTEAFF. CDR3 sequence (DNA): TGTGCCAGCAGTCACGTGGGAGAAGGGATGAACACTGAAGCTTTCTTT.

This sequence joins TRBV9 and TRBJ1-5, with TRBD1 matching over 9 bases. Germline V CDR1 and CDR2: SGDLS, YYNGEE. This CDR3 has 15 residues. Trimming at V came to 3 bases and at J to 4 bases, leaving 5 bases not matched to a gene. DNA of the CDR3: TGTGCCAGCAGCGCCCTGGGACAGGGAAATCAGCCCCAGCATTTT. This translates into CASSALGQGNQPQHF. Using reference TRBV9 and TRBJ1-5 for the parts outside the CDR3, the full variable domain is DSGVTQTPKHLITATGQRVTLRCSPRSGDLSVYWYQQSLDQGLQFLIQYYNGEERAKGNILERFSAQQFPDLHSELNLSSLELGDSALYFCASSALGQGNQPQHFGDGTRLSIL.

The chain carries TRBV7-9 and TRBJ2-6; 9 bases line up with TRBD1. J gave up 4 bases and V 4 bases, and 11 bases lay outside the gene matches. Per the germline V gene, CDR1 is SEHNR and CDR2 is FQNEAQ (reference sequence). The CDR3 is 18 residues long. CDR3 DNA: TGTGCCAGCAGCTCACTGGGACAGGGTAGAGGAGGGGCCAACGTCCTGACTTTC. It yields the protein CASSSLGQGRGGANVLTF.

V usage is TRBV3-1 (or the pseudogene TRBV3-2) and J usage is TRBJ1-1; 7 nucleotides agree with TRBD1. V trimming: 0 bases; J trimming: 6 bases; junction bases outside the gene matches: 7. This CDR3 contains 15 residues. Germline CDR1 reads LGHDT; CDR2 reads YNNKEL (reference sequence). CDR3: CASSQELGGGSEAFF. For the CDR3, the DNA is TGTGCCAGCAGCCAAGAATTAGGGGGCGGCTCTGAAGCTTTCTTT.

The chain is built from TRBV5-1 and TRBJ2-7; 9 bases match TRBD1. The CDR3 totals 14 residues. The V gene's germline CDR1 is SGHRS and CDR2 YFSETQ. The J segment lost 0 bases and the V segment lost 4 bases, leaving 2 bases of the junction unmatched. CDR3 sequence reads: CASSGQGNSYEQYF. The CDR3 DNA sequence: TGCGCCAGCAGCGGACAGGGGAACTCCTACGAGCAGTACTTC.

In its sample, this clone was seen once. The chain couples TRBV15 to TRBJ2-7, with a tentative D call TRBD1 (5 bases). CDR1 is LNHNV, CDR2 YYDKDF, per germline (reference sequence). V lost 5 bases, J lost 5 bases, and 13 bases lay in between. The CDR3 spans 13 residues. The CDR3 loop is CATSARQHHEQYF. CDR3 DNA sequence: TGTGCCACCAGCGCCAGACAGCACCACGAGCAGTACTTC.

The chain uses TRBV6-2 or TRBV6-3 and TRBJ1-1; TRBD1 aligns across 7 bases. The junction had 8 bases not matched to a gene; V was cut back by 3 bases and J by 1 base. In germline, CDR1 is MNHEY, CDR2 SVGEGT. This CDR3 contains 16 residues. The chain's CDR3 is CASSYIFKGANTEAFF. The CDR3 DNA reads as TGTGCCAGCAGTTATATTTTCAAGGGGGCGAACACTGAAGCTTTCTTT.

J is TRBJ1-2 and V is TRBV6-5; D is uncertain. This CDR3 has 15 residues. Germline V gene sequence: CDR1 MNHEY, CDR2 SVGAGI. Trimming took 6 bases from V and 2 from J, leaving 16 bases between them. CDR3 coding DNA: TGTGCCAGCAGACTTACAATGGGCCGGAACTATGGCTACACCTTC. Translated: CASRLTMGRNYGYTF.

The rearrangement joins TRBV10-1 to TRBJ2-7; D is unresolved. Germline CDR1 is WNHNN and CDR2 is SYGVQD (reference sequence). Trimming stripped 3 bases from V and 4 bases from J, with 10 bases between. There are 13 residues in the CDR3. CDR3 coding DNA: TGCGCCAGCAGTGATGACCGTATGTACGAGCAGTACTTC. Protein product: CASSDDRMYEQYF.

The chain has TRBV28 and TRBJ1-5, with TRBD1 identical over 8 bases. In germline, CDR1 is MDHEN, CDR2 SYDVKM. The CDR3 has 15 residues. The J segment lost 1 base and the V segment lost 6 bases, leaving 5 bases of the junction unmatched. The CDR3, as DNA: TGTGCCAGCAGCATGACAGGGGTGAGCAATCAGCCCCAGCATTTT. Residues: CASSMTGVSNQPQHF.

This sequence joins TRBV18 and TRBJ2-2, with D perhaps TRBD2 (7 bases). This CDR3 spans 16 amino acids. V was trimmed by 0 bases and J by 4 bases, leaving 12 bases between them. The V gene's germline CDR1 is KGHSH and CDR2 LQKENI. CDR3 in DNA: TGTGCCAGCTCACCACCCGGGGGGCCGGGCACCGGGGAGCTGTTTTTT. Protein sequence: CASSPPGGPGTGELFF. Full variable domain (missing parts from reference TRBV18 and TRBJ2-2): NAGVMQNPRHLVRRRGQEARLRCSPMKGHSHVYWYRQLPEEGLKFMVYLQKENIIDESGMPKERFSAEFPKEGPSILRIQQVVRGDSAAYFCASSPPGGPGTGELFFGEGSRLTVL.

This sequence joins TRBV6-5 and TRBJ1-3; tentative D call: TRBD1 (6 bases). CDR3 length equals 14 residues. V gave up 7 bases and J gave up 0 bases, with 10 bases separating them. The germline gives CDR1 MNHEY, CDR2 SVGAGI. CDR3 DNA sequence: TGTGCCAGCACCGAGGGGGTCTCTGGAAACACCATATATTTT. The encoded protein is CASTEGVSGNTIYF.

CDR3 DNA: TGTGCCAGCAGTAGAACGGGGACTAGCGGGGGACAAGAGACCCAGTACTTC. Encoded protein: CASSRTGTSGGQETQYF. V is TRBV2 and J is TRBJ2-5; 14 bases are a match to TRBD2. The CDR3 totals 17 residues. With 5 bases clipped from V and 2 bases from J, the junction kept 7 bases outside the gene matches. In germline, CDR1 is SNHLY, CDR2 FYNNEI.

This sequence joins TRBV2 and TRBJ2-5; 10 bases match TRBD2. The CDR3 length is 16 residues. V lost 4 bases, J lost 5 bases, and 10 bases stayed unmatched. Germline V gene lookup returns CDR1 SNHLY and CDR2 FYNNEI. CDR3 loop: CASSVFSAGGGETQYF. DNA for the CDR3: TGTGCCAGCAGTGTTTTCTCAGCGGGAGGGGGTGAGACCCAGTACTTC.

For the CDR3, the DNA is TGTGCCAGCAGCCAACAGGGGGCGGGTACCGGGGAGCTGTTTTTT. The encoded protein is CASSQQGAGTGELFF. The J gene is TRBJ2-2, the V gene TRBV4-2, with 8 bases matching TRBD1. The CDR3 is 15 residues long. From germline, CDR1 is LGHNA and CDR2 YNFKEQ. V dropped 2 bases and J dropped 5; count of bases not matched to a gene: 4.

The V and J genes are TRBV19 and TRBJ2-7, with TRBD1 identical over 7 bases. Trimming removed 4 bases from V and 3 bases from J; junction bases left unmatched: 9. The germline CDR1 and CDR2 sequences are LNHDA and SQIVND (reference sequence). This CDR3 has 15 residues. The CDR3 reads CASSKTGNRGYEQYF. In DNA form, the CDR3 reads TGTGCCAGTAGTAAGACAGGGAATCGTGGCTACGAGCAGTACTTC.

The chain carries TRBV5-1 and TRBJ1-4; TRBD1 might be the D (5 bases). V lost 5 bases and J 3 bases, leaving 23 bases between the germline ends. This CDR3 has 18 amino acids. The germline CDR1 and CDR2 sequences are SGHRS and YFSETQ. The CDR3 spells CASSLAPPREDPNEKLFF. In DNA, the CDR3 is TGCGCCAGCAGTCTAGCTCCGCCCAGGGAGGATCCTAATGAAAAACTGTTTTTT.